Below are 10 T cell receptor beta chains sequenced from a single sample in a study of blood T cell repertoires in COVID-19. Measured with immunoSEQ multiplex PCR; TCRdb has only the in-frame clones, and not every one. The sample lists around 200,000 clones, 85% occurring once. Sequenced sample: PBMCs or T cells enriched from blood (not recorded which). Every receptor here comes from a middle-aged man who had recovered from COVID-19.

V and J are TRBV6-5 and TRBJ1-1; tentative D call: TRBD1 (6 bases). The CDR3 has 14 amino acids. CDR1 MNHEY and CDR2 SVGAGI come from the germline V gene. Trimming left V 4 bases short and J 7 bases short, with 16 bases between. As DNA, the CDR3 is TGTGCCAGCAGTTTGTACAGACAGGCTCTTGAAGCTTTCTTT. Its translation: CASSLYRQALEAFF.

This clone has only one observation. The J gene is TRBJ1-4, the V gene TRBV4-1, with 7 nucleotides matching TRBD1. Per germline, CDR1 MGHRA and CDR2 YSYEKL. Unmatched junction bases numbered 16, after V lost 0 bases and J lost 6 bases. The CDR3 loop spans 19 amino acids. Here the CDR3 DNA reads TGCGCCAGCAGCCAAGATCCGTCCGGGACAGAAGCCGGGGATGAAAAACTGTTTTTT. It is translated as CASSQDPSGTEAGDEKLFF.

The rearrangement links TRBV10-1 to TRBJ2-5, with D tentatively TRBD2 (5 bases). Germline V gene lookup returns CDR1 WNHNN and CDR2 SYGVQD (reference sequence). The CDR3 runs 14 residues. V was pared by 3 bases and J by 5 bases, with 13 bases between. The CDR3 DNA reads TGCGCCAGCAGTGATAACGGGATAGGTGAGACCCAGTACTTC. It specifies CASSDNGIGETQYF.

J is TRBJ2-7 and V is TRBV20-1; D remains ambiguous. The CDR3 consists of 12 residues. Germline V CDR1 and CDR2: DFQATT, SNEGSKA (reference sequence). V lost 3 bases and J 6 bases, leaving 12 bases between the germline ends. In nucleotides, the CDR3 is TGCAGTGCTAGTCGCGGTAGTGGCGAGCAGTACTTC. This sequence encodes CSASRGSGEQYF.

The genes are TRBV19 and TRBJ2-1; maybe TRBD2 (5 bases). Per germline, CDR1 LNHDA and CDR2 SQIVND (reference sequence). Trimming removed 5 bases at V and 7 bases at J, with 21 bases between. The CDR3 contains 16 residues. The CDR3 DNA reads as TGTGCCAGTAGTTACAGTCTCCACGGGATTATGAATGAGCAGTTCTTC. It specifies CASSYSLHGIMNEQFF.

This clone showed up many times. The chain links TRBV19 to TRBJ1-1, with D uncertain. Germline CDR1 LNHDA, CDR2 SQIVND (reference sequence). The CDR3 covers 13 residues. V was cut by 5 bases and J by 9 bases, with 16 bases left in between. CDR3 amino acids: CASSLARVEKAFF. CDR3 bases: TGTGCCAGTAGTTTGGCGAGGGTTGAGAAAGCTTTCTTT.

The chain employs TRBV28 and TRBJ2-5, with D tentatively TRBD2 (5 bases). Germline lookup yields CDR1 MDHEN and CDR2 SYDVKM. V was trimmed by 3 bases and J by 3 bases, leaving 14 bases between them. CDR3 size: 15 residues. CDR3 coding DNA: TGTGCCAGCAGTTTCGCATGGGGAGCGGAAGAGACCCAGTACTTC. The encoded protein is CASSFAWGAEETQYF.

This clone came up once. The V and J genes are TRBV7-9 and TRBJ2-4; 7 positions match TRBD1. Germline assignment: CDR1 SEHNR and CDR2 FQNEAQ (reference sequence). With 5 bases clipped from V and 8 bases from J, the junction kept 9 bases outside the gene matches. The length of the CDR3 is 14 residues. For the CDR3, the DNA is TGTGCCAGCAGCCCCGACAGGGCAGGGGACATTCAGTACTTC. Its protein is CASSPDRAGDIQYF.

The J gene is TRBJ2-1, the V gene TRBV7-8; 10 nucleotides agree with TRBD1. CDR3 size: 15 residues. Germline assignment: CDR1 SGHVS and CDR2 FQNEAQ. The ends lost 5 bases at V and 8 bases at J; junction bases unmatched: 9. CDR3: CASSGRQGAGHEQFF. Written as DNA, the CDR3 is TGTGCCAGCAGCGGGCGACAGGGGGCAGGGCATGAGCAGTTCTTC. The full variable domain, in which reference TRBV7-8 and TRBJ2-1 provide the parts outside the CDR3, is GAGVSQSPRYKVAKRGQDVALRCDPISGHVSLFWYQQALGQGPEFLTYFQNEAQLDKSGLPSDRFFAERPEGSVSTLKIQRTQQEDSAVYLCASSGRQGAGHEQFFGPGTRLTVL.

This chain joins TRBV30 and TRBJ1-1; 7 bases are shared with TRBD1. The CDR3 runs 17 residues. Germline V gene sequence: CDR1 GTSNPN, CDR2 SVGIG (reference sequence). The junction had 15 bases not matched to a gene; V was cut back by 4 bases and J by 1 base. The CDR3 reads CAWTPRAGGLPNTEAFF. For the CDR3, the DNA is TGTGCCTGGACCCCAAGGGCAGGGGGATTACCGAACACTGAAGCTTTCTTT.